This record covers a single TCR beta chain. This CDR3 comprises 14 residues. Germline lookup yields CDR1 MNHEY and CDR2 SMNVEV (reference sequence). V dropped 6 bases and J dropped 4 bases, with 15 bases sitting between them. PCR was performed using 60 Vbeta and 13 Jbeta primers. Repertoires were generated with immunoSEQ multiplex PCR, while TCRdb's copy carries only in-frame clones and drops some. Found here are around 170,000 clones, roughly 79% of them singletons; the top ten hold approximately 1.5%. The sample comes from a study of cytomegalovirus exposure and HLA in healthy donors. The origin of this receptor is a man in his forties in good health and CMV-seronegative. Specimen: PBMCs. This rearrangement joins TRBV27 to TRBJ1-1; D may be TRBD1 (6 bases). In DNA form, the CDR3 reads TGTGCCAGCAGGGGTCCTAGAGGGGGCACTGAAGCTTTCTTT. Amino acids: CASRGPRGGTEAFF.